This T cell receptor beta chain emerged from a study of blood T cell repertoires in COVID-19. As handled by the study authors: Scientists estimated how many nucleated cells there were by amplifying reference gene primers. Generated by immunoSEQ multiplex PCR, the TCRdb table keeps only in-frame clones and is missing some. That table furnishes V, J and clone size, whereas the DNA furnished D and trimming. The sample carries approximately 250,000 clones, 75% to 90% recorded once. CDR3 size: 15 residues. Trimming at V came to 3 bases and at J to 0 bases, leaving 5 bases not matched to a gene. Per germline, CDR1 DFQATT and CDR2 SNEGSKA (reference sequence).

Source material: peripheral blood. This TCR was sampled from a woman aged 70-85 years with COVID-19, enrolled during active disease. This chain links TRBV20-1 with TRBJ2-1, with 7 bases identical to TRBD1. CDR3 DNA: TGCAGTGCTAGTAACGACAGGGCCTCCTACAATGAGCAGTTCTTC. It yields the protein CSASNDRASYNEQFF.